These 17 T cell receptor beta chains came from one sample sequenced in a study of beta chain features in type 1 diabetes (dated by TCRdb to 2016 to 2018). Libraries were made using the immunoSEQ multiplex PCR assay. The High Capacity cDNA Reverse Transcription Kit was used to reverse transcribe all of the isolated RNA, meaning that expressed TCRB transcripts were what got sequenced. TCRdb mirrors the immuneACCESS table, restricted to in-frame sequences. Some clones are absent from its copies; in checked studies, under half trace to an unresolved V gene, and the reason for the others is unknown. Across this sample there are 130,000 to 150,000 clones, with 40% to 55% seen only once. The top ten hold 0.4% to 0.5% of the sample. The specimen sequenced was Tregs from blood. The sample's cell subset or site label, decoded: regulatory CD4+ T cells. The source of these receptors is a man between 18 and 29 years old in good health.

V is TRBV7-2 and J is TRBJ2-5; D uncertain. Germline assignment: CDR1 SGHTA and CDR2 FQGNSA. This CDR3 contains 13 residues. Trimming cost V 3 bases and J 2 bases, with 7 bases left between them. CDR3 nucleotide sequence: TGTGCCAGCAGCTTGGCGACTCAAGAGACCCAGTACTTC. Amino acid sequence: CASSLATQETQYF.

The genes are TRBV7-2 and TRBJ2-2; the match to TRBD2 covers 8 bases. J was trimmed by 6 bases and V by 6 bases; bases with no gene match: 9. The length of the CDR3 is 15 residues. Germline loops: CDR1 SGHTA, CDR2 FQGNSA. CDR3 loop: CASSWTGTSSGELFF. The CDR3 region has the DNA TGTGCCAGCAGTTGGACCGGGACTAGTTCCGGGGAGCTGTTTTTT.

The V gene is TRBV14, the J gene TRBJ2-7, with D unclear. This CDR3 comprises 12 residues. The V gene lost 2 bases and the J gene lost 6 bases, with 8 bases spanning the gap. CDR1 is SGHDN, CDR2 FVKESK, per germline. The CDR3 reads CASSQTSSEQYF. The CDR3 region has the DNA TGTGCCAGCAGCCAAACGAGTTCCGAGCAGTACTTC.

V usage is TRBV7-2 and J usage is TRBJ2-1; 8 nucleotides align to TRBD2. The trim removed 5 bases at V and 3 bases at J, leaving 12 bases unmatched. CDR1 and CDR2 (germline): SGHTA, FQGNSA. This CDR3 is built from 17 residues. CDR3 in DNA: TGTGCCAGCAGCGGATCAGCGGGAGTCGTCTTCTACAATGAGCAGTTCTTC. Translating gives CASSGSAGVVFYNEQFF.

This rearrangement joins TRBV6-4 to TRBJ2-1, with TRBD2 as a possible D gene (5 bases). Germline V gene data show CDR1 as MRHNA and CDR2 as SNTAGT. There are 14 residues in the CDR3. Trimming took 6 bases from V and 7 from J, leaving 16 bases between them. In DNA form, the CDR3 reads TGTGCCAGCAGCCCCATATGGACGGGGAATGAGCAGTTCTTC. Translated: CASSPIWTGNEQFF.

In this sample, this clone turned up a few times. This rearrangement joins TRBV4-3 to TRBJ2-3; a possible D gene is TRBD1 (6 bases). The CDR3 is 16 amino acids. Germline-derived CDR1 and CDR2 are LGHNA and YSLEER. Trimming shortened V by 4 bases and J by 2 bases, and 16 bases separated the two germline ends. CDR3 loop: CASSLESDRTTDTQYF. The DNA for the CDR3 is TGCGCCAGCAGCCTCGAGTCGGACAGAACCACAGATACGCAGTATTTT.

J is TRBJ2-7 and V is TRBV5-1, with 10 bases aligning to TRBD1. Germline V gene lookup returns CDR1 SGHRS and CDR2 YFSETQ. V lost 4 bases and J lost 3; bases outside the gene matches: 13. CDR3 length: 17 amino acids. CDR3 sequence (DNA): TGCGCCAGCAGCGGCGGAACCCGGGACAGGGGTAGCTACGAGCAGTACTTC. Translation: CASSGGTRDRGSYEQYF. Drawing the rest from reference TRBV5-1 and TRBJ2-7, the complete variable domain is KAGVTQTPRYLIKTRGQQVTLSCSPISGHRSVSWYQQTPGQGLQFLFEYFSETQRNKGNFPGRFSGRQFSNSRSEMNVSTLELGDSALYLCASSGGTRDRGSYEQYFGPGTRLTVT.

The chain employs TRBV10-3 and TRBJ2-3; 8 bases align to TRBD2. CDR1 and CDR2 from the germline V gene are ENHRY and SYGVKD. The CDR3 is made up of 14 amino acids. With 9 bases clipped from V and 4 bases from J, the junction kept 9 bases outside the gene matches. The CDR3 DNA follows: TGTGCCATTCAAGCGGGAGAGGTTTCAGATACGCAGTATTTT. It encodes CAIQAGEVSDTQYF.

The rearrangement joins TRBV30 to TRBJ1-3; unclear D gene. Looked up from germline, CDR1 is GTSNPN and CDR2 is SVGIG (reference sequence). The germline V and J ends were trimmed by 2 bases and 0 bases, with 11 bases remaining between them. The CDR3 loop spans 15 amino acids. For the CDR3, the DNA is TGTGCCTGGAGTTATAACACAGTCTCTGGAAACACCATATATTTT. It yields the protein CAWSYNTVSGNTIYF.

This clone was detected once. The chain is built from TRBV30 and TRBJ1-5; 7 nucleotides agree with TRBD1. The CDR3 totals 13 residues. Per the germline V gene, CDR1 is GTSNPN and CDR2 is SVGIG (reference sequence). V was pared by 5 bases and J by 6 bases, with 7 bases of the junction left unmatched. CDR3: CAWAEGAGQPQHF. CDR3 in DNA: TGTGCCTGGGCGGAGGGGGCGGGTCAGCCCCAGCATTTT.

This clone was picked up a small number of times. The V call is TRBV14, the J call TRBJ2-5; D possibly corresponds to TRBD2 (5 bases). This CDR3 spans 15 amino acids. The germline V and J ends were trimmed by 4 bases and 6 bases, with 18 bases remaining between them. CDR1 and CDR2 (germline): SGHDN, FVKESK. CDR3 sequence: CASSPPGVVGKTQYF. CDR3 coding DNA: TGTGCCAGCAGCCCCCCCGGGGTTGTTGGAAAGACCCAGTACTTC.

The rearrangement uses TRBV2 and TRBJ2-3, with TRBD2 matching over 12 bases. Trimming cost V 6 bases and J 5 bases; bases outside gene matches: 6. The germline gives CDR1 SNHLY, CDR2 FYNNEI. This CDR3 comprises 15 residues. CDR3 region: CASRTSGSFVDTQYF. The CDR3 DNA is TGTGCCAGCAGGACTAGCGGGAGTTTTGTAGATACGCAGTATTTT. Using reference TRBV2 and TRBJ2-3 for the parts outside the CDR3, the full variable domain is EPEVTQTPSHQVTQMGQEVILRCVPISNHLYFYWYRQILGQKVEFLVSFYNNEISEKSEIFDDQFSVERPDGSNFTLKIRSTKLEDSAMYFCASRTSGSFVDTQYFGPGTRLTVL.

The genes are TRBV19 and TRBJ1-6; a weak D match, TRBD1 (5 bases). This CDR3 has 15 residues. Germline loops: CDR1 LNHDA, CDR2 SQIVND (reference sequence). V was trimmed by 3 bases and J by 9 bases, leaving 15 bases between them. CDR3 loop: CASSIRRTRGSPLHF. The CDR3 DNA reads as TGTGCCAGTAGTATCCGACGGACTAGGGGTTCACCCCTCCACTTT.

J is TRBJ1-2 and V is TRBV10-3, with 9 bases matching TRBD1. The trim removed 11 bases at V and 1 base at J, leaving 14 bases unmatched. The CDR3 runs to 16 residues. Germline loops: CDR1 ENHRY, CDR2 SYGVKD. The CDR3 region is CALKPDPGQGNYGYTF. The CDR3 nucleotides read TGTGCCCTCAAACCTGATCCGGGACAGGGTAACTATGGCTACACCTTC.

The V call is TRBV10-2, the J call TRBJ2-6; possibly TRBD1 for D (5 bases). The CDR3 covers 16 residues. Germline V CDR1 and CDR2: WSHSY, SAAADI. The V and J ends lost 6 bases and 0 bases respectively, with 12 bases between them. CDR3 loop: CASSRTHFSGANVLTF. The CDR3 DNA is TGCGCCAGCAGCCGGACACATTTCTCTGGGGCCAACGTCCTGACTTTC.

The chain employs TRBV15 and TRBJ2-2; 8 bases match TRBD2. This CDR3 is 15 amino acids long. Germline trimming cut 5 bases from V and 4 bases from J; bases unmatched to any gene: 6. Germline loops: CDR1 LNHNV, CDR2 YYDKDF (reference sequence). The CDR3 DNA reads TGTGCCACCAGCCTGACTAGCGCGGGCACCGGGGAGCTGTTTTTT. Amino acid sequence: CATSLTSAGTGELFF.

This chain links TRBV9 with TRBJ2-7; D remains unclear. The CDR3 has 13 residues. Trimming stripped 0 bases from V and 2 bases from J, with 6 bases between. Germline lookup yields CDR1 SGDLS and CDR2 YYNGEE. The CDR3 nucleotides are TGTGCCAGCAGCGTAGGGCAGACCTACGAGCAGTACTTC. This codes for CASSVGQTYEQYF. Together with reference TRBV9 and TRBJ2-7, the CDR3 gives the full variable domain: DSGVTQTPKHLITATGQRVTLRCSPRSGDLSVYWYQQSLDQGLQFLIQYYNGEERAKGNILERFSAQQFPDLHSELNLSSLELGDSALYFCASSVGQTYEQYFGPGTRLTVT.